At least ten counts were recorded for the clone carrying this T cell receptor (beta chain). Its antigen is undetermined. Each CDR3 protein gets one entry after TCRdb re-called the 5' RACE reads with MiXCR. The table shows 65,000 to 75,000 distinct CDR3 sequences, with 11% occurring only once. The data were taken from a study of early T cells in non-severe SARS-CoV-2 infection. About the study: Chains were not paired, and sequencing was done on bulk RNA from unsorted whole blood.

Study-wide results and caveats: VDJdb matching, biased toward anti-spike CD8 responses, missed private and CD4 specificities.

From germline, CDR1 is LGHNA and CDR2 YNFKEQ. The CDR3 covers 16 residues. V lost 0 bases and J lost 3; bases outside the gene matches: 7. V is TRBV4-2 and J is TRBJ2-7; TRBD1 matches 8 bases. The sequence was obtained from an adult who was a healthcare worker with PCR-confirmed SARS-CoV-2 infection or an uninfected control (not recorded which). Sequencing was performed on whole blood. DNA of the CDR3: TGTGCCAGCAGCCAAGAAGACGGACAGGGATTCTACGAGCAGTACTTC. As protein: CASSQEDGQGFYEQYF.